This T cell receptor beta chain derives from a study of cytomegalovirus exposure and HLA in healthy donors. General study findings and limits: The majority of CMV-associated TCR beta chains were reported as apparently HLA-restricted in a later analysis.

As to this clone: Its specificity is unknown.

Trimming cost V 3 bases and J 11 bases, with 14 bases left between them. CDR1 is SGHNT and CDR2 is YENEEA in the germline V gene. The CDR3 is 14 amino acids. The PCR contained 60 Vbeta and 13 Jbeta primers. The repertoire was sequenced with immunoSEQ multiplex PCR; TCRdb's copy has only in-frame clones and lacks some. In the table there are under 200,000 clones, approximately 11% of which are singletons. The receptor was derived from a man aged 45-65 years in good health and CMV-seropositive. This chain connects TRBV11-3 to TRBJ1-6, with D possibly TRBD1 on 6 matching bases. Sample: PBMCs. CDR3 sequence reads: CASSLGTGTPPLHF. DNA of the CDR3: TGTGCCAGCAGCTTGGGTACAGGGACGCCACCCCTCCACTTT.